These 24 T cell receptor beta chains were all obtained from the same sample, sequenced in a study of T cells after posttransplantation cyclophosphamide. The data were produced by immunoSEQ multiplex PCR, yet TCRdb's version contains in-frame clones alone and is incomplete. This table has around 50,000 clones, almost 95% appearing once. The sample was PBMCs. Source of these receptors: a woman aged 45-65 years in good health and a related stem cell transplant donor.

The CDR3 DNA reads as TGTGCCAGCAGTTTCGCGGGACAGGGTGTTGTGAGCACTGAAGCTTTCTTT. Translation: CASSFAGQGVVSTEAFF. The chain uses TRBV27 and TRBJ1-1; TRBD1 matches at 9 bases. This CDR3 region has 17 residues. Losses at the gene ends were 3 bases for V and 4 bases for J; bases not matched to a gene: 12. CDR1 and CDR2 from the germline V gene are MNHEY and SMNVEV (reference sequence).

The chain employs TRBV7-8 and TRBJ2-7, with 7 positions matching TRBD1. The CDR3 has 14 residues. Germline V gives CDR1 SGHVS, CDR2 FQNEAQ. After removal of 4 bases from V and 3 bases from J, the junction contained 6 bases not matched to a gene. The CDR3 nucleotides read TGTGCCAGCAGCTCAGCCGGGACAGACTACGAGCAGTACTTC. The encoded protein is CASSSAGTDYEQYF.

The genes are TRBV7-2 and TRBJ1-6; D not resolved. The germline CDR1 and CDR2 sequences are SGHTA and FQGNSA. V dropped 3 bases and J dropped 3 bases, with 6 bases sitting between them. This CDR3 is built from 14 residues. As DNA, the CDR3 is TGTGCCAGCAGCTTTGGCAGCTATAATTCACCCCTCCACTTT. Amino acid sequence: CASSFGSYNSPLHF.

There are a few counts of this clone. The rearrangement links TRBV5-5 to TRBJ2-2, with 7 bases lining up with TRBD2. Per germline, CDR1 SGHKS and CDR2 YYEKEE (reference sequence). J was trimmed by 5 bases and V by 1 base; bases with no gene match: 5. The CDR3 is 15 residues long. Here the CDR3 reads CASSLMVGGTGELFF. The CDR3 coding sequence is TGTGCCAGCAGCTTGATGGTGGGGGGGACCGGGGAGCTGTTTTTT.

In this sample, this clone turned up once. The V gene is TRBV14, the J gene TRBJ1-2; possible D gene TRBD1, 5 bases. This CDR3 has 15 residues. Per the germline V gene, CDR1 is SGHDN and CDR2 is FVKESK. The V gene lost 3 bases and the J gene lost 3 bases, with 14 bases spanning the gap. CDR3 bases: TGTGCCAGCAGCCAGGACACCCTAATAGACTATGGCTACACCTTC. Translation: CASSQDTLIDYGYTF.

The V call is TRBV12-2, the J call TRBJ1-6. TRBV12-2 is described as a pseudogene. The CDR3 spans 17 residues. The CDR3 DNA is TGTGCAAGTCGCTTTCCCGAAGTGGGGGGACGTAATTCACCCCTCCACTTT. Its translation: CASRFPEVGGRNSPLHF.

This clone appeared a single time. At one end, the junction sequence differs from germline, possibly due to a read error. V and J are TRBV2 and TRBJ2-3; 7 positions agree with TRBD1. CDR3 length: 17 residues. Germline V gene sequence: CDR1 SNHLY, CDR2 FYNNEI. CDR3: CASSEGQGVRVTDTQYF. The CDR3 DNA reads TGTGCCAGCAGCGAAGGCCAGGGGGTACGGGTCACAGATACGCAGTATTTT.

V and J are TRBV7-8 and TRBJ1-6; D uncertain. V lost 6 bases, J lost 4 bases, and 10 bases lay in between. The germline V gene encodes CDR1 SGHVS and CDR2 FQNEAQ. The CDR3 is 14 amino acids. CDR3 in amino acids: CASRGIEYNSPLHF. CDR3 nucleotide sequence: TGTGCCAGCAGGGGCATAGAGTATAATTCACCCCTCCACTTT.

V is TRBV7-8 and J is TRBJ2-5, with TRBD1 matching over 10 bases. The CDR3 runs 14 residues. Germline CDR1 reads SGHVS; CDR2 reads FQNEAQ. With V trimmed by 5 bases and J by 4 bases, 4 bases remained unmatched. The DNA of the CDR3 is TGTGCCAGCAGCGTAGACAGGGGGCCAGAGACCCAGTACTTC. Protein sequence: CASSVDRGPETQYF.

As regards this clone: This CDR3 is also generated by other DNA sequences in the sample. The DNA for the CDR3 is TGCAGCGGTCTGGGACAGACGAACACTGAAGCTTTCTTT. Amino acid sequence: CSGLGQTNTEAFF. J is TRBJ1-1 and V is TRBV29-1; 7 bases line up with TRBD1. The V and J ends lost 7 bases and 1 base, in that order; junction bases with no gene match: 6. In germline, CDR1 is SQVTM, CDR2 ANQGSEA. The CDR3 loop spans 13 amino acids.

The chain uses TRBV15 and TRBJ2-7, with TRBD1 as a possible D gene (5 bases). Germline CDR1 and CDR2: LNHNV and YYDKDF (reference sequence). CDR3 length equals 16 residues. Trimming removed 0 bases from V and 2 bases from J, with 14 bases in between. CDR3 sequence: CATSRDRLGEAYEQYF. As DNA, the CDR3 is TGTGCCACCAGCAGAGATCGTCTAGGGGAAGCCTACGAGCAGTACTTC.

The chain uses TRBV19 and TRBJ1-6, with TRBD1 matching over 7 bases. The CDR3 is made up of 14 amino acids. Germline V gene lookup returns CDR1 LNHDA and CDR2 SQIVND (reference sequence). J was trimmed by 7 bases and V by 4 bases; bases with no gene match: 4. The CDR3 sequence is CASSNQGGNSPLHF. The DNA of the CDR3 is TGTGCCAGTAGTAACCAGGGGGGAAATTCACCCCTCCACTTT.

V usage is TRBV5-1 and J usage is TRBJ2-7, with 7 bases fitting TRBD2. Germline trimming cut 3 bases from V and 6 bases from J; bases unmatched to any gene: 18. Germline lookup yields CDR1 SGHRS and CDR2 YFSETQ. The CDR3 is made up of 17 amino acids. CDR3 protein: CASSSNPAGGGFSEQYF. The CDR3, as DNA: TGCGCCAGCAGCTCGAACCCCGCGGGCGGGGGTTTTTCCGAGCAGTACTTC.

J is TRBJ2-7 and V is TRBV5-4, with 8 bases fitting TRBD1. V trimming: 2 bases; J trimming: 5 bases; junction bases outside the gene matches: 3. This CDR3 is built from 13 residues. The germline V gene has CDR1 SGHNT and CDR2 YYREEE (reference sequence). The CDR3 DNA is TGTGCCAGCAGCTTTCCGGACAGGGACGAGCAGTACTTC. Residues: CASSFPDRDEQYF.

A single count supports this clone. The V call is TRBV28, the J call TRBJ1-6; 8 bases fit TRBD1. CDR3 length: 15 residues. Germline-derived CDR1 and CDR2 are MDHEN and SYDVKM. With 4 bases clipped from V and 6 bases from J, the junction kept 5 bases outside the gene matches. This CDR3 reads CASSSGQGVNSPLHF. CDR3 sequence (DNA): TGTGCCAGCAGTTCCGGACAGGGTGTTAATTCACCCCTCCACTTT.

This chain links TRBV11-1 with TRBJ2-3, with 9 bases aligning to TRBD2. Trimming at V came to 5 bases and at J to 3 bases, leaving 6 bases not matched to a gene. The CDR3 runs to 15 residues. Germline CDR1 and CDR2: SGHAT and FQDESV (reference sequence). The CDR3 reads CASSPMRGGTDTQYF. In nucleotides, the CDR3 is TGTGCCAGCAGCCCTATGCGGGGGGGGACAGATACGCAGTATTTT.

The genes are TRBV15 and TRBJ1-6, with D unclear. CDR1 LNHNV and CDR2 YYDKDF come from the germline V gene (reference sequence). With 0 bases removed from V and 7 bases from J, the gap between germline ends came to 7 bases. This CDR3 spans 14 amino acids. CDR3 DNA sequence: TGTGCCACCAGCAGAGAGGCAGGAAATTCACCCCTCCACTTT. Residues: CATSREAGNSPLHF.

CDR3 loop: CASSRDRGTEAFF. The DNA for the CDR3 is TGTGCCAGCAGCCGGGACAGAGGCACTGAAGCTTTCTTT. This chain links TRBV27 with TRBJ1-1; 7 bases are shared with TRBD1. This CDR3 has 13 amino acids. The germline V gene encodes CDR1 MNHEY and CDR2 SMNVEV (reference sequence). J gave up 4 bases and V 6 bases, and 5 bases lay outside the gene matches.

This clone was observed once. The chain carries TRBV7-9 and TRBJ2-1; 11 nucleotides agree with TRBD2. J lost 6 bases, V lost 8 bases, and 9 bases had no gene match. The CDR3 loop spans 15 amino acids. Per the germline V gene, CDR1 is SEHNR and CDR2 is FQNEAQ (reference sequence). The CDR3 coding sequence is TGTGCCAGCTTCCCCGGCCTAGCGGGGGGCAATGAGCAGTTCTTC. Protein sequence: CASFPGLAGGNEQFF. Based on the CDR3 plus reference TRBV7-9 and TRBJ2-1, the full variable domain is DTGVSQNPRHKITKRGQNVTFRCDPISEHNRLYWYRQTLGQGPEFLTYFQNEAQLEKSRLLSDRFSAERPKGSFSTLEIQRTEQGDSAMYLCASFPGLAGGNEQFFGPGTRLTVL.

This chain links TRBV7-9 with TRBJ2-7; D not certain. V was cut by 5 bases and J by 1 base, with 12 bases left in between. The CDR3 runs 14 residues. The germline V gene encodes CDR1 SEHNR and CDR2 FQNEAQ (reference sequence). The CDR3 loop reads CASSRPAASYEQYF. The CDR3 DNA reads TGTGCCAGCAGCCGCCCCGCGGCGTCCTACGAGCAGTACTTC.

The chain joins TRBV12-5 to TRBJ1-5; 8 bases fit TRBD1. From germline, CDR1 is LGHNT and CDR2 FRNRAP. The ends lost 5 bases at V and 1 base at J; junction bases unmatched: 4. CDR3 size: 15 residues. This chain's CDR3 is CASGDGQGSNQPQHF. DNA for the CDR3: TGTGCTAGTGGTGACGGACAGGGAAGCAATCAGCCCCAGCATTTT.

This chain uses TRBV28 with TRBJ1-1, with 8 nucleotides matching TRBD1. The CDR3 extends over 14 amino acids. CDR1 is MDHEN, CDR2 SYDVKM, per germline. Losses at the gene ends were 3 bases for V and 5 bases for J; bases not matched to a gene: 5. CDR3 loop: CASSFQGAGTEAFF. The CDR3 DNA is TGTGCCAGCAGTTTCCAGGGGGCAGGAACTGAAGCTTTCTTT. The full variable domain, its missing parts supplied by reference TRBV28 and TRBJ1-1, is DVKVTQSSRYLVKRTGEKVFLECVQDMDHENMFWYRQDPGLGLRLIYFSYDVKMKEKGDIPEGYSVSREKKERFSLILESASTNQTSMYLCASSFQGAGTEAFFGQGTRLTVV.

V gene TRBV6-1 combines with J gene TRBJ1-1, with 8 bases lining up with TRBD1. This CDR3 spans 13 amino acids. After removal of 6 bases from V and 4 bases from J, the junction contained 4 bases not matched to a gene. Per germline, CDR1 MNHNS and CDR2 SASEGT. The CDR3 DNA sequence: TGTGCCAGCAGCCAGGGGGCAGGCACTGAAGCTTTCTTT. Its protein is CASSQGAGTEAFF.

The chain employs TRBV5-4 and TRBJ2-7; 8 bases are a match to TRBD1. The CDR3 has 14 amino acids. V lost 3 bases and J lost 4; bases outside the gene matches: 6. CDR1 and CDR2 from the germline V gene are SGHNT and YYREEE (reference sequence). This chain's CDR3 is CASSSRDRLYEQYF. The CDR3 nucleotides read TGTGCCAGCAGCTCCCGGGACAGGTTGTACGAGCAGTACTTC.